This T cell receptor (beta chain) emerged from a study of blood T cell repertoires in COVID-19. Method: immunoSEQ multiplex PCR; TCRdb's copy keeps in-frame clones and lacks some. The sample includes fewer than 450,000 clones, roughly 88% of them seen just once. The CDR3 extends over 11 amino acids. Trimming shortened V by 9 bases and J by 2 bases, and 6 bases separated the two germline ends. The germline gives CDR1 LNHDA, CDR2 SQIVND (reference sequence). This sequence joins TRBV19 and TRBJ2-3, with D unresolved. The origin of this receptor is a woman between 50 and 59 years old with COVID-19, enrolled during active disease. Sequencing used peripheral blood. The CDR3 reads CASRNTDTQYF. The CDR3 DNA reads TGTGCCAGCAGGAACACAGATACGCAGTATTTT.